This T cell receptor beta chain derives from a study of OX40 agonist ivuxolimab in advanced cancers. Study-level information: Dosing consisted of intravenous ivuxolimab at 0.01 to 10 mg/kg every 2 weeks.

About this clone itself: Its cognate antigen is unknown.

The germline V gene has CDR1 SGHVS and CDR2 FNYEAQ. V dropped 2 bases and J dropped 0; count of bases not matched to a gene: 6. The CDR3 is 16 residues long. Overall study findings and caveats: Researchers did not determine the expanded peripheral T cells' antigen specificity. Blood T cells, both CD4+ and CD8+, expanded clonally by week 6 at 0.1 to 3.0 mg/kg.

Produced via immunoSEQ multiplex PCR; TCRdb's table is partial and in-frame only. The sample has some 39,000 clones; 81% are singletons. The chain couples TRBV7-6 to TRBJ2-7; TRBD2 matches 8 bases. The source was CD4+ or CD8+ T cells sorted from blood, collected in a trial of the OX40 agonist ivuxolimab. This clonotype originated in an adult with an advanced solid tumor such as melanoma, head and neck, liver or kidney cancer. The CDR3 DNA reads TGTGCCAGCAGCTTAATGGCGGGAGGAAGCTCCTACGAGCAGTACTTC. This codes for CASSLMAGGSSYEQYF.